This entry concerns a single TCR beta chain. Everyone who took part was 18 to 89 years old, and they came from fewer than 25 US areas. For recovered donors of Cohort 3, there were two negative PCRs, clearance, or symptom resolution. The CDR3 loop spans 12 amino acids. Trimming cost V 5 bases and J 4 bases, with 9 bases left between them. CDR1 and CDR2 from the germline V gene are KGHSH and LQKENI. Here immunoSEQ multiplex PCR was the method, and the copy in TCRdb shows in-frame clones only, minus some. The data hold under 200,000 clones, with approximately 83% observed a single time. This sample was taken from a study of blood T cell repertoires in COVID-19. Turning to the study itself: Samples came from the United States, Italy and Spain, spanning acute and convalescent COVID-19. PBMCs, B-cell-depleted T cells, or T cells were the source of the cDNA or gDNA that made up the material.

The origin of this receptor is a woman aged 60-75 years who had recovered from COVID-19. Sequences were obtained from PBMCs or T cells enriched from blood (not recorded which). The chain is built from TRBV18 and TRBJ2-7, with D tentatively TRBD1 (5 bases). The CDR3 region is CASSTDTYEQYF. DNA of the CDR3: TGTGCCAGCTCAACGGACACGTACGAGCAGTACTTC.